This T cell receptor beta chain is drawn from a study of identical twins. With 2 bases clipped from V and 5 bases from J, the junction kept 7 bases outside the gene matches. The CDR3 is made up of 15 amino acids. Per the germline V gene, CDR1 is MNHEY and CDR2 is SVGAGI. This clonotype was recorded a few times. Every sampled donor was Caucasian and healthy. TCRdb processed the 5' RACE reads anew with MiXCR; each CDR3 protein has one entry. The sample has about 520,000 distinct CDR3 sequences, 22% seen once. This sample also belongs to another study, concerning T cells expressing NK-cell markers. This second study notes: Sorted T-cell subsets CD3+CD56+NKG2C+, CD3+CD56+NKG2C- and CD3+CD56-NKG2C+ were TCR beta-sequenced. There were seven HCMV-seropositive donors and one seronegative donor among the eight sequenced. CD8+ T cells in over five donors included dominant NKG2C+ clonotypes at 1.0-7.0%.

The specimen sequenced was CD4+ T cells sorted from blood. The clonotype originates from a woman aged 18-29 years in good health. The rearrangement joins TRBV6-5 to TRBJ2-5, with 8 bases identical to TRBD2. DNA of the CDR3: TGTGCCAGCAGTTACGGGGCGGGGGGTCGGGAGACCCAGTACTTC. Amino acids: CASSYGAGGRETQYF.